This TCR beta chain is drawn from a study of CD8+ T cells in alopecia areata. As for the study in general: Tofacitinib was taken orally by treated patients, and the dose was 5 to 10 mg twice daily.

This clone was seen only a few times. Stated treatment: oral pan-JAK inhibitor, 5-10 mg twice daily. As the sequencing template, cDNA was produced by extracting RNA and reverse transcribing it. The protocol was immunoSEQ multiplex PCR, while the TCRdb copy is restricted to in-frame clones and leaves out a portion. The table includes some 200,000 clones, around 43% detected once. Looked up from germline, CDR1 is SGHTA and CDR2 is FQGNSA. The CDR3 has 15 amino acids. V lost 1 base, J lost 7 bases, and 14 bases lay in between. The sequence derives from a human donor with alopecia areata. Source: CD4+ T cells sorted from blood, taken at approximately week 36, from a patient treated with tofacitinib. V is TRBV7-2 and J is TRBJ1-5, with D unresolved. The CDR3 protein is CASSLEAGTVQPQHF. CDR3 DNA: TGTGCCAGCAGCTTAGAGGCCGGCACGGTGCAGCCCCAGCATTTT.